Sequencing of this TCR beta chain was carried out in a study of T cells after yellow fever vaccination. The V segment lost 2 bases and the J segment 6 bases; nucleotides outside the gene matches: 8. Germline CDR1 LGHNA, CDR2 YSLEER. The CDR3 is 15 residues long. Study observations and caveats: Primary-vaccination clones mostly resurfaced post-booster (more than 95% CD4, 75% to 90% CD8).

Production of TCR cDNA was by 5'RACE template switching, which also added a universal primer site and UMIs. One entry per CDR3 protein results from TCRdb running MiXCR on the 5' RACE reads. The repertoire holds a few hundred thousand distinct CDR3 sequences, with around 8.1% as singletons. On this clonotype: The antigen is undetermined.

The chain links TRBV4-3 to TRBJ1-2, with 8 positions matching TRBD1. The clonotype originates from a man aged 18 to 30 who received the YFV17D yellow fever vaccine. This material consisted of PBMCs, taken 35 to 50 days after the first yellow fever vaccination. CDR3 protein: CASSQRSRGQDGYTF. CDR3 nucleotide sequence: TGCGCCAGCAGCCAAAGAAGCAGGGGGCAGGATGGCTACACCTTC.